This entry features one T cell receptor beta chain sequence. No antigen is known for it. This record comes from a study of T cells in Graves' hyperthyroidism and ophthalmopathy. Study results and caveats: Peripheral blood also featured most of the thyroid clonotypes expanded above 0.001.

CDR1 SGHRS and CDR2 YFSETQ come from the germline V gene. The ends lost 8 bases at V and 4 bases at J; junction bases unmatched: 4. The CDR3 runs 12 residues. Researchers amplified the TCR beta CDR3 regions from RNA transcripts. With the HTBI primer set, the TCR CDR3 went through a first round of RT-PCR. TCRdb reprocessed the multiplex PCR reads via MiXCR and lists one record per CDR3 protein. In the table there are roughly 40,000 distinct CDR3 sequences, 52% of which are singletons. The receptor comes from a man between 35 and 55 years old with Graves' ophthalmopathy. Specimen: blood. This chain uses TRBV5-1 with TRBJ2-7; 9 bases line up with TRBD2. This CDR3 is CASNSGSYEQYF. CDR3 coding DNA: TGCGCCAGTAATAGCGGGAGTTACGAGCAGTACTTC.